These T cell receptor beta chains were read from a single sample in a study of T cell changes during pregnancy in multiple sclerosis. TCRdb keeps only in-frame clones here, not all; method: immunoSEQ multiplex PCR. The sample contains some 70,000 clones, under 95% of which appear only once. The input for sequencing was peripheral blood, taken in the second trimester of pregnancy. The receptors shown here come from a female donor in good health, enrolled as a control in a pregnancy study. Each CDR3 is given with its conserved first and last residue. The order of the fields is D gene, J gene, V gene, CDR3 length, clone size, CDR3 DNA, CDR3 protein. A D gene is named only where the DNA matches it firmly. Size is stated for part of the rows, as once, few or many counts, or as a class when the clone is expanded.

.	TRBJ1-3	TRBV19	13	few	TGTGCCACTCAGGCCGTTGGCGGAAACACCATATATTTT	CATQAVGGNTIYF
TRBD1	TRBJ2-5	TRBV7-6	12	.	TGTGCCAGCAGCTCGGACAGGGGGACCCAGTACTTC	CASSSDRGTQYF
.	TRBJ2-1	TRBV9	15	.	TGTGCCAGCAGCGTCCCAACGGGATCTGCGGAGGAGCAGTTCTTC	CASSVPTGSAEEQFF
.	TRBJ1-3	TRBV14	16	.	TGTGCCAGCAGCCCCCTGGGCCCCAGCTCTGGAAACACCATATATTTT	CASSPLGPSSGNTIYF
.	TRBJ2-1	TRBV27	16	once	TGTGCCAGCAGTTTACGTCAGGGATTAACCTACAATGAGCAGTTCTTC	CASSLRQGLTYNEQFF
.	TRBJ2-1	TRBV18	14	.	TGTGCCAGCTCACAAGCCGGCTCCTACAATGAGCAGTTCTTC	CASSQAGSYNEQFF
.	TRBJ2-1	TRBV4-3	16	.	TGCGCCAGCAGCCAAGATCTGCAGGGGGGATACAATGAGCAGTTCTTC	CASSQDLQGGYNEQFF
.	TRBJ2-5	TRBV5-1	14	.	TGCGCCAGCAGCTTGTATCGGGAGTCGAAGACCCAGTACTTC	CASSLYRESKTQYF
.	TRBJ1-1	TRBV7-9	14	.	TGTGCCAGCAGCTTATATGGGGAGGACACTGAAGCTTTCTTT	CASSLYGEDTEAFF
TRBD1	TRBJ1-2	TRBV7-6	13	once	TGTGCCAGCAGCTCGGACAGGGACTATGGCTACACCTTC	CASSSDRDYGYTF
TRBD1	TRBJ2-7	TRBV7-8	16	.	TGTGCCAGCAGCTTAGGACGGGGGGACAGGGTCTACGAGCAGTACTTC	CASSLGRGDRVYEQYF
TRBD1	TRBJ1-2	TRBV7-2	15	once	TGTGCCAGCAGCTTAGGGGGACAGGGGGCGAGGGGCTACACCTTC	CASSLGGQGARGYTF
.	TRBJ2-4	TRBV5-1	15	.	TGCGCCAGCAGCTTGGCCGGGTCCAAGGGGAACATTCAGTACTTC	CASSLAGSKGNIQYF
.	TRBJ1-3	TRBV30	15	.	TGTGCCTGGAGTGTACTGGGCACCACGGGAAACACCATATATTTT	CAWSVLGTTGNTIYF
.	TRBJ1-3	TRBV4-2	16	.	TGTGCCAGCAGCCAACTCCAAACAGGGATGGGAAACACCATATATTTT	CASSQLQTGMGNTIYF
TRBD2	TRBJ2-1	TRBV7-9	16	.	TGTGCCAGCAGCCCGGCCGGGACTATAATCTACAATGAGCAGTTCTTC	CASSPAGTIIYNEQFF
TRBD2	TRBJ2-2	TRBV19	13	.	TGTGCCAGTACGCCAGCGGGAGTGGTGGAGCTGTTTTTT	CASTPAGVVELFF
.	TRBJ2-7	TRBV5-1	12	.	TGCGCCAGCAGCTACGGGACTGCCGAGCAGTACTTC	CASSYGTAEQYF
.	TRBJ1-4	TRBV27	15	.	TGTGCCAGCAGTTTAAATCTAGGTCCTAATGAAAAACTGTTTTTT	CASSLNLGPNEKLFF
TRBD2	TRBJ2-7	TRBV2	15	.	TGTGCCAGCAGTTCTAGCGGGGGGAGGTCCTACGAGCAGTACTTC	CASSSSGGRSYEQYF
.	TRBJ1-1	TRBV28	14	.	TGTGCCATCGGCTCGCGGCAGTCGGCCACTGAAGCTTTCTTT	CAIGSRQSATEAFF
TRBD1	TRBJ2-2	TRBV19	14	.	TGTGCCAGTACGAGGGGTGACAGGGCCGGGGAGCTGTTTTTT	CASTRGDRAGELFF
TRBD2	TRBJ2-5	TRBV9	18	once	TGTGCCAGCAGCGTAGGGACTAGCGGGAGGGGGAGTGCAGAGACCCAGTACTTC	CASSVGTSGRGSAETQYF
.	TRBJ1-4	TRBV9	14	.	TGTGCCAGCAGCGTAGCTCCACGGGGGGAAAAACTGTTTTTT	CASSVAPRGEKLFF
TRBD2	TRBJ2-1	TRBV7-9	15	.	TGTGCCAGCAGCTTAGGGGGACTAGATTACAATGAGCAGTTCTTC	CASSLGGLDYNEQFF
.	TRBJ2-2	TRBV21-1	14	.	TGTGCCAGCAGAGCAGACAGGGGGCCCGGGGAGCTGTTTTTT	CASRADRGPGELFF
.	TRBJ2-5	TRBV5-1	16	.	TGCGCCAGCAGCGGAGGGGACTTCTCGTACCAAGAGACCCAGTACTTC	CASSGGDFSYQETQYF
TRBD1	TRBJ1-2	TRBV19	13	.	TGTGCCAGTAGTACCGGGACAGGGCAAGGCTACACCTTC	CASSTGTGQGYTF
TRBD1	TRBJ2-7	TRBV6-6	14	.	TGTGCCAGCAGTTACGGGACAGGGGGTAACGAGCAGTACTTC	CASSYGTGGNEQYF
TRBD2	TRBJ2-5	TRBV9	15	.	TGTGCCAGCAGCGTAGGTGGAAGGGAGGGGGAGACCCAGTACTTC	CASSVGGREGETQYF
.	TRBJ1-4	TRBV19	15	once	TGTGCCAGTAGTATTCCGGGTCCAACTAATGAAAAACTGTTTTTT	CASSIPGPTNEKLFF
TRBD2	TRBJ2-3	TRBV28	16	.	TGTGCCAGCAGTTTATGGCGGGAGGTCGGCACAGATACGCAGTATTTT	CASSLWREVGTDTQYF
.	TRBJ1-5	TRBV19	14	.	TGTGCCAGTAGTATACAGGGAATGGGTCAGCCCCAGCATTTT	CASSIQGMGQPQHF
.	TRBJ1-1	TRBV4-2	13	few	TGTGCCAGCAGCCAAGACAGGAACACTGAAGCTTTCTTT	CASSQDRNTEAFF
TRBD2	TRBJ2-1	TRBV4-1	15	.	TGCGCCAGCAGCCAATTAGCGGGAGGCGCCAATGAGCAGTTCTTC	CASSQLAGGANEQFF
.	TRBJ2-5	TRBV2	11	.	TGTGCCAGCAGCCGAGGGGAGACCCAGTACTTC	CASSRGETQYF
TRBD1	TRBJ2-2	TRBV28	14	.	TGTGCCAGCAGAACACAGGGGGCAATCGGGGAGCTGTTTTTT	CASRTQGAIGELFF
TRBD1	TRBJ1-2	TRBV30	14	.	TGTGCCTGTGTCCGACAGGGGGCTAACTATGGCTACACCTTC	CACVRQGANYGYTF
.	TRBJ2-2	TRBV4-1	14	once	TGCGCCAGCAGCCAAGAAGTCAGCACCGGGGAGCTGTTTTTT	CASSQEVSTGELFF
TRBD2	TRBJ2-4	TRBV6-5	16	.	TGTGCCAGCAGTTACTCCCTGACTAGCGGGAAGGCCATTCAGTACTTC	CASSYSLTSGKAIQYF
.	TRBJ2-7	TRBV6-6	13	.	TGTGCCAGCAGTCAAACGAGCCTGGACGAGCAGTACTTC	CASSQTSLDEQYF